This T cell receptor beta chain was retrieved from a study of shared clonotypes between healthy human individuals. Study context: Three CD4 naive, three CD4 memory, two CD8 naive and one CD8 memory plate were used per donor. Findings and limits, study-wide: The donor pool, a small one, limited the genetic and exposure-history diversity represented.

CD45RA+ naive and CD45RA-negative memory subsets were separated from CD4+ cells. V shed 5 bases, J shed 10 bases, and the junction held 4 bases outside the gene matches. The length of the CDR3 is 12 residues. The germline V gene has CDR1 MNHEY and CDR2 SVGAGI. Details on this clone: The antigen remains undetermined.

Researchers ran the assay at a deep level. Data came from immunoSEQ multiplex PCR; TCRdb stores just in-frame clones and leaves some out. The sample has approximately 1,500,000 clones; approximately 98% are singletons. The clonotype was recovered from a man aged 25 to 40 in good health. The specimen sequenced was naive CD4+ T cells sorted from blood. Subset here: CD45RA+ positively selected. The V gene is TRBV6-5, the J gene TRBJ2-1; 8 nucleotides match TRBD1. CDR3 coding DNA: TGTGCCAGCAGTGCCCGGGACAGGGAGCAGTTCTTC. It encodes CASSARDREQFF.